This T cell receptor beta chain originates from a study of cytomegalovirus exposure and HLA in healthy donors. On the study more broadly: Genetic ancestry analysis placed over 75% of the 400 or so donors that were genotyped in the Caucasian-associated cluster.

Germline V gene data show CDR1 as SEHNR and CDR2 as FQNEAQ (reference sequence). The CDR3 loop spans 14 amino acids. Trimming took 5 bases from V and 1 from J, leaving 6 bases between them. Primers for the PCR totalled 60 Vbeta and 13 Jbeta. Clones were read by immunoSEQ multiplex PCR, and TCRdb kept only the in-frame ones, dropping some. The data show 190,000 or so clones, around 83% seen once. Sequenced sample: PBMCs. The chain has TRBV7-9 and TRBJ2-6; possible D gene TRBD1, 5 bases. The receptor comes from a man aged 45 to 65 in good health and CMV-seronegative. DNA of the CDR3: TGTGCCAGCAGCCCAGGGTCTGGGGCCAACGTCCTGACTTTC. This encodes CASSPGSGANVLTF.